This T cell receptor (beta chain) was identified during a study of control samples from healthy donors and cancer patients. Deletions cut 3 bases from V and 2 bases from J, with 5 bases between. The length of the CDR3 is 13 residues. CDR1 is LNHDA and CDR2 is SQIVND in the germline V gene (reference sequence). TCRdb's table, derived via immunoSEQ multiplex PCR, lists solely in-frame clones and lacks some. The repertoire holds roughly 73,000 clones, with 84% as singletons. The chain couples TRBV19 to TRBJ1-3, with unresolved D. Sequenced sample: blood. This TCR derives from a man between 50 and 59 years old in good health. CDR3 bases: TGTGCCAGTAGTATGGAGGCTGGAAACACCATATATTTT. This sequence encodes CASSMEAGNTIYF.